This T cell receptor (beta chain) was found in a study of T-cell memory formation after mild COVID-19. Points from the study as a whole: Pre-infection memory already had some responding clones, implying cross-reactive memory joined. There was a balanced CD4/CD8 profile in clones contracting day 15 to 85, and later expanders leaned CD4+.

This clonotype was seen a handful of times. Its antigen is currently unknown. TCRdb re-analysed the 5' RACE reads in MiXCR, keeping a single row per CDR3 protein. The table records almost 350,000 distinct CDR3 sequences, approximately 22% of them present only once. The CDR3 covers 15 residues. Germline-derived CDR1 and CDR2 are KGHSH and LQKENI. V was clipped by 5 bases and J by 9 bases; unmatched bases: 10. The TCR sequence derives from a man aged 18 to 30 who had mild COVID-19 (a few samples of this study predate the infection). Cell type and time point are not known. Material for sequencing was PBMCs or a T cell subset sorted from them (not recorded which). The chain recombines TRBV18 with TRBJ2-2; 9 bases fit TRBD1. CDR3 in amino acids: CASSSGQGAAWELFF. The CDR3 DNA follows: TGTGCCAGCTCATCGGGACAGGGTGCAGCCTGGGAGCTGTTTTTT.